The rows below give T cell receptor beta chains drawn from one sample of a study of post-analysis software for immune sequencing data. TCRdb independently ran MiXCR on the PCR reads; one entry per CDR3 protein. In the table there are some 690,000 distinct CDR3 sequences, roughly 27% of which are singletons. Source material: blood. The receptors originated from a girl aged 5 to 17 with multiple sclerosis. The CDR3 runs from the conserved cysteine through the conserved F or W. A D gene is named only where the DNA matches it firmly. Size tells how often a clone was seen (once, few, many) or the class of an expanded clone, and some rows leave it out.

v_gene	d_gene	abundance	j_gene	CDR3aa	CDR3nt
TRBV6-5	.	.	TRBJ1-5	CASSRVANQPQHF	TGTGCCAGCAGTCGTGTGGCGAATCAGCCCCAGCATTTT
TRBV5-5	.	few	TRBJ2-2	CASSLDGLANTGELFF	TGTGCCAGCAGCTTGGATGGGCTCGCGAACACCGGGGAGCTGTTTTTT
TRBV6-1	.	few	TRBJ1-2	CASSEALGTDYGYTF	TGTGCCAGCAGTGAGGCCCTTGGCACGGACTATGGCTACACCTTC
TRBV7-2	TRBD2	.	TRBJ2-5	CASSRSGSGETQYF	TGTGCCAGCAGCCGTAGCGGGAGTGGGGAGACCCAGTACTTC
TRBV7-2	.	many	TRBJ2-5	CASSLEATGAGTTQYF	TGTGCCAGCAGCTTAGAGGCGACGGGGGCGGGAACGACCCAGTACTTC
TRBV7-7	TRBD2	few	TRBJ2-1	CASSLHPMLAGVYNEQFF	TGTGCCAGCAGCTTACACCCTATGCTAGCGGGGGTCTACAATGAGCAGTTCTTC
TRBV29-1	.	many	TRBJ2-5	CSVETGTPTQETQYF	TGCAGCGTTGAAACCGGGACACCAACACAAGAGACCCAGTACTTC
TRBV20-1	TRBD1	.	TRBJ1-5	CSARDLPQGEWSNQPQHF	TGCAGTGCTAGAGATCTTCCACAGGGGGAGTGGAGCAATCAGCCCCAGCATTTT
TRBV5-1	.	.	TRBJ1-5	CASSLTLNQPQHF	TGCGCCAGCAGCTTGACACTGAATCAGCCCCAGCATTTT
TRBV10-3	TRBD1	.	TRBJ1-1	CATQGARGTEAFF	TGTGCCACCCAGGGGGCTAGGGGCACTGAAGCTTTCTTT
TRBV11-1	TRBD1	.	TRBJ2-7	CASSKTGEREQYF	TGTGCCAGCAGCAAAACAGGGGAGCGCGAGCAGTACTTC
TRBV5-1	TRBD1	.	TRBJ2-3	CASSLRDSRTDTQYF	TGCGCCAGCAGCCTCAGGGACAGCCGCACAGATACGCAGTATTTT
TRBV6-2/TRBV6-3	.	.	TRBJ2-3	CTSSYLGGPTDTQYF	TGTACCAGCAGTTACTTAGGGGGTCCCACAGATACGCAGTATTTT
TRBV6-5	.	.	TRBJ1-6	CASKRTYNSPLHF	TGTGCCAGCAAAAGGACCTATAATTCACCCCTCCACTTT
TRBV12-3/TRBV12-4	.	many	TRBJ2-1	CASSQQTGTEQFF	TGTGCCAGCAGTCAGCAGACAGGAACTGAGCAGTTCTTC
TRBV28	TRBD1	.	TRBJ1-2	CASSFVGDRWGGYTF	TGTGCCAGCAGTTTTGTCGGGGACAGGTGGGGTGGCTACACCTTC
TRBV6-5	TRBD1	few	TRBJ2-1	CASSYVDRAHEQFF	TGTGCCAGCAGTTACGTCGACAGGGCTCATGAGCAGTTCTTC
TRBV12-3/TRBV12-4	TRBD1	few	TRBJ2-3	CASSGDRTVVLDTQYF	TGTGCCAGCAGTGGGGACAGGACGGTAGTTTTAGATACGCAGTATTTT
TRBV20-1	.	.	TRBJ1-1	CSARDVRRAKGTEAFF	TGCAGTGCTAGAGATGTACGGAGGGCCAAGGGGACTGAAGCTTTCTTT
TRBV7-2	.	few	TRBJ1-1	CASSLAGRGTEAFF	TGTGCCAGCAGCTTAGCGGGCAGAGGCACTGAAGCTTTCTTT
TRBV20-1	.	many	TRBJ2-1	CSARDWRGPYNEQFF	TGCAGTGCTAGAGATTGGCGGGGGCCCTACAATGAGCAGTTCTTC
TRBV12-3/TRBV12-4	.	few	TRBJ2-5	CASGYSSSQETQYF	TGTGCCAGCGGTTATTCATCTTCCCAAGAGACCCAGTACTTC
TRBV4-3	.	.	TRBJ2-7	CVQPLPYEQYF	TGCGTCCAACCCCTACCCTACGAGCAGTACTTC
TRBV5-1	TRBD2	.	TRBJ2-7	CASSNRGLAGNAAGEQYF	TGCGCCAGCAGCAACCGAGGACTAGCGGGAAACGCGGCGGGCGAGCAGTACTTC
TRBV6-5	.	few	TRBJ2-7	CASSYEGTYEQYF	TGTGCCAGCAGTTACGAGGGGACCTACGAGCAGTACTTC
TRBV5-1	TRBD1	few	TRBJ1-4	CASSTGQVVEKLFF	TGCGCCAGCAGCACGGGACAGGTAGTTGAAAAACTGTTTTTT
TRBV7-2	.	.	TRBJ1-6	CASSLGLQSSYNSPLHF	TGTGCCAGCAGCTTAGGACTACAGAGCTCCTATAATTCACCCCTCCACTTT
TRBV2	.	.	TRBJ2-5	CASSALPYQETQYF	TGTGCCAGCAGTGCTTTACCGTACCAAGAGACCCAGTACTTC
TRBV6-1	.	.	TRBJ1-2	CAGSPSLRDGNYGYTF	TGTGCCGGCAGTCCCTCTCTCCGGGACGGAAACTATGGCTACACCTTC
TRBV9	TRBD1	.	TRBJ2-2	CASSGGQGSTGELFF	TGTGCCAGCAGCGGCGGACAGGGCTCAACCGGGGAGCTGTTTTTT
TRBV28	TRBD2	few	TRBJ2-5	CASIASGGPRGTQYF	TGTGCCAGCATCGCCTCGGGGGGGCCTCGGGGGACCCAGTACTTC
TRBV10-3	.	.	TRBJ1-5	CAISERGANQPQHF	TGTGCCATCAGTGAACGAGGAGCCAATCAGCCCCAGCATTTT
TRBV6-2/TRBV6-3	TRBD2	.	TRBJ2-1	CASLGRLAGVFVYEQFF	TGTGCCAGCTTGGGCCGGCTAGCGGGAGTCTTCGTCTATGAGCAGTTCTTC
TRBV29-1	.	many	TRBJ2-7	CSVEGQGFDEQYF	TGCAGCGTTGAAGGGCAGGGTTTCGACGAGCAGTACTTC
TRBV10-3	.	few	TRBJ1-2	CAIRGTDGSGYTF	TGTGCCATCAGAGGGACCGACGGCAGTGGCTACACCTTC
TRBV28	TRBD1	few	TRBJ1-5	CAIRTGTGGVGNQPQHF	TGTGCCATTCGAACCGGGACAGGGGGCGTTGGCAATCAGCCCCAGCATTTT
TRBV6-1	TRBD2	.	TRBJ2-3	CASCKPGLAGVPDTQYF	TGTGCCAGCTGCAAGCCGGGACTAGCGGGAGTCCCAGATACGCAGTATTTT
TRBV10-3	TRBD1	.	TRBJ1-6	CAITGDRALNSPLHF	TGTGCCATCACCGGTGACAGGGCCCTCAATTCACCCCTCCACTTT
TRBV18	.	.	TRBJ2-7	CASSQLGTEQYF	TGTGCCAGCTCCCAATTAGGGACAGAGCAGTACTTC
TRBV20-1	.	.	TRBJ2-7	CSARGNPREQYF	TGCAGTGCTAGAGGGAATCCACGCGAGCAGTACTTC
TRBV7-8	.	.	TRBJ1-1	CASSLKNTEAFF	TGTGCCAGCAGCTTGAAGAACACTGAAGCTTTCTTT
TRBV7-2	.	few	TRBJ2-1	CASSLDRGGENEQFF	TGTGCCAGCAGCTTAGATCGAGGCGGAGAAAATGAGCAGTTCTTC
TRBV29-1	TRBD1	few	TRBJ2-3	CSVQEQGAADTQYF	TGCAGCGTCCAAGAACAGGGGGCGGCAGATACGCAGTATTTT
TRBV4-1	.	.	TRBJ2-6	CASSRLTGAGANVLTF	TGCGCCAGCAGCCGTTTGACGGGAGCTGGGGCCAACGTCCTGACTTTC
TRBV9	TRBD2	few	TRBJ2-1	CASSVIAGGLTYNEQFF	TGTGCCAGCAGCGTTATAGCGGGAGGGCTGACCTACAATGAGCAGTTCTTC
TRBV5-1	.	few	TRBJ2-1	CASSYGLRSGNEQFF	TGCGCCAGCAGCTACGGGCTCCGGTCCGGCAATGAGCAGTTCTTC
TRBV27	.	.	TRBJ2-1	CASSPSAGHSVNEQFF	TGTGCCAGCAGTCCCTCGGCGGGGCATAGTGTTAATGAGCAGTTCTTC
TRBV3-1	TRBD2	.	TRBJ2-1	CASSLLGLAGRYNEQFF	TGTGCCAGCAGCCTTCTCGGGCTAGCGGGGAGATACAATGAGCAGTTCTTC
TRBV5-1	TRBD1	.	TRBJ1-2	CASSPVGQVNYGYTF	TGCGCCAGCAGCCCAGTCGGACAGGTTAACTATGGCTACACCTTC
TRBV5-6	TRBD1	.	TRBJ2-5	CASSAPGQGFRETQYF	TGTGCCAGCAGCGCCCCGGGACAGGGGTTTAGGGAGACCCAGTACTTC
TRBV20-1	.	few	TRBJ2-7	CSAKTGPDEQYF	TGCAGTGCTAAGACAGGCCCAGACGAGCAGTACTTC
TRBV10-3	.	.	TRBJ2-1	CAISESYPYNEQFF	TGTGCCATCAGTGAGTCGTACCCCTACAATGAGCAGTTCTTC
TRBV9	.	.	TRBJ2-6	CASSVVTAGANVLTF	TGTGCCAGCAGCGTCGTGACAGCTGGGGCCAACGTCCTGACTTTC
TRBV5-1	.	.	TRBJ2-6	CASSSNTDPTAGANVLTF	TGCGCCAGCAGCTCCAATACGGACCCCACGGCCGGGGCCAACGTCCTGACTTTC
TRBV20-1	.	.	TRBJ1-1	CSAKRVGNTEAFF	TGCAGTGCGAAGAGAGTGGGAAACACTGAAGCTTTCTTT